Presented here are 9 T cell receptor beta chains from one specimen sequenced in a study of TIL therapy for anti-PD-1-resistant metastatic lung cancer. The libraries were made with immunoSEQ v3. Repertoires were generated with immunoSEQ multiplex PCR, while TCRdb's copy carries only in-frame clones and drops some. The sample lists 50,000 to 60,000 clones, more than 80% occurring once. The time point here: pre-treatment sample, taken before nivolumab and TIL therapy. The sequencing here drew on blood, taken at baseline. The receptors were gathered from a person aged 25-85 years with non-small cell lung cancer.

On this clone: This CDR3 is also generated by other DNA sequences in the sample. The CDR3: CASSPDRDYGYTF. The CDR3 bases are TGTGCCAGCTCCCCAGACAGGGACTATGGCTACACCTTC. This chain uses TRBV18 with TRBJ1-2; 7 bases map to TRBD1. The CDR3 totals 13 residues. Unmatched junction bases numbered 4, after V lost 6 bases and J lost 3 bases. The germline V gene encodes CDR1 KGHSH and CDR2 LQKENI.

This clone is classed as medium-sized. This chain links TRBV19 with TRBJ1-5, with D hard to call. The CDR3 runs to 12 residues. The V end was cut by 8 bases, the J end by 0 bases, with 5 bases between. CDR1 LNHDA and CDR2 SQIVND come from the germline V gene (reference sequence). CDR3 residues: CASGYSNQPQHF. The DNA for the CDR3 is TGTGCCAGTGGGTATAGCAATCAGCCCCAGCATTTT.

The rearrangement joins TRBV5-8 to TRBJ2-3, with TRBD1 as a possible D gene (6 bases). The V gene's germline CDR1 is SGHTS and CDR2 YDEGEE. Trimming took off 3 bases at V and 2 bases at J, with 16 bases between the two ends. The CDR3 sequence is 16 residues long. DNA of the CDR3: TGTGCCAGCAGCTCAGGGGCCGGGCCGAACACAGATACGCAGTATTTT. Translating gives CASSSGAGPNTDTQYF.

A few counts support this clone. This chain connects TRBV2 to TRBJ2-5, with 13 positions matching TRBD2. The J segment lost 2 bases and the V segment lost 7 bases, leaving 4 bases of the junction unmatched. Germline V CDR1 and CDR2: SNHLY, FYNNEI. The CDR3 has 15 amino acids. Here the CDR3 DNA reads TGTGCCAGCAATCGACTAGCGGGGGGACAAGAGACCCAGTACTTC. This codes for CASNRLAGGQETQYF.

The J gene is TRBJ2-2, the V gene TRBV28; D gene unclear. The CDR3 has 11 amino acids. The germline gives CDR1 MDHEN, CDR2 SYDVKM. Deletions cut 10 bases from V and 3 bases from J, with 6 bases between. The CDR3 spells CATDYTGELFF. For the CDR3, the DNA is TGTGCCACCGACTACACCGGGGAGCTGTTTTTT.

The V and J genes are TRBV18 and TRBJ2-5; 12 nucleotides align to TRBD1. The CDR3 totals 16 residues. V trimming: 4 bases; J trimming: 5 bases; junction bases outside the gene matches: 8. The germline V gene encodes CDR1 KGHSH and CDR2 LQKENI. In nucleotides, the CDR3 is TGTGCCAGCTCACAATCCGGGACAGGGGGCTACGAGACCCAGTACTTC. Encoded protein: CASSQSGTGGYETQYF.

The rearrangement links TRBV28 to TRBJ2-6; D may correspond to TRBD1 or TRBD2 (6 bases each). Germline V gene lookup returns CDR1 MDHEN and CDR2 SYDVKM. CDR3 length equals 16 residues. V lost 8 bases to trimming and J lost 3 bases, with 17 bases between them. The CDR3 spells CASSLGGIFGANVLTF. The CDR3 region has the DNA TGTGCCAGCTCCCTAGGGGGGATCTTTGGGGCCAACGTCCTGACTTTC.

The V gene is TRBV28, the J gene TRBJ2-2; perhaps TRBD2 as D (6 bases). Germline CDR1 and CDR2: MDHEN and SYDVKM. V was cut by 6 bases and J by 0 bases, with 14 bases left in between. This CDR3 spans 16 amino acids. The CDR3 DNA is TGTGCCAGCAGCCCCCCCCTAGCGACGAACACCGGGGAGCTGTTTTTT. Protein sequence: CASSPPLATNTGELFF. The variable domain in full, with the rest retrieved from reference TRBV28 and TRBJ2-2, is DVKVTQSSRYLVKRTGEKVFLECVQDMDHENMFWYRQDPGLGLRLIYFSYDVKMKEKGDIPEGYSVSREKKERFSLILESASTNQTSMYLCASSPPLATNTGELFFGEGSRLTVL.

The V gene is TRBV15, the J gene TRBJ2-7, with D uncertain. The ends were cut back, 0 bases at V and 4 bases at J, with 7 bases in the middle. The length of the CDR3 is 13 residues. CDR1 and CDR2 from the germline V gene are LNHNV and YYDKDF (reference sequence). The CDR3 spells CATSRDKGYEQYF. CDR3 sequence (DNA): TGTGCCACCAGCAGAGATAAAGGGTACGAGCAGTACTTC.